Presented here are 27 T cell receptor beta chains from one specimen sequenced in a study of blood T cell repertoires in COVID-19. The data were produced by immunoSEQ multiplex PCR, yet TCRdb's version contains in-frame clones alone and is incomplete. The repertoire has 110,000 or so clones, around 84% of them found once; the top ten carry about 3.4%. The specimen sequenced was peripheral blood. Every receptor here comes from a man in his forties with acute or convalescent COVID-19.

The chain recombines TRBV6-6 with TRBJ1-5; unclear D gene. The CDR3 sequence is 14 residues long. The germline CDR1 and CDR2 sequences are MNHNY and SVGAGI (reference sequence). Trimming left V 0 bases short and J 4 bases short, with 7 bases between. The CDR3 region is CASSYSGVNQPQHF. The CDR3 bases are TGTGCCAGCAGTTACTCTGGAGTGAATCAGCCCCAGCATTTT.

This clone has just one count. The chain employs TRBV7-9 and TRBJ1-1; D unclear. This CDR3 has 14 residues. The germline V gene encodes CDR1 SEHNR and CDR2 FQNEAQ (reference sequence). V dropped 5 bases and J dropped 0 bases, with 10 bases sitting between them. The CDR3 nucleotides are TGTGCCAGCAGCCGGGGTAGGATGAACACTGAAGCTTTCTTT. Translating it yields CASSRGRMNTEAFF.

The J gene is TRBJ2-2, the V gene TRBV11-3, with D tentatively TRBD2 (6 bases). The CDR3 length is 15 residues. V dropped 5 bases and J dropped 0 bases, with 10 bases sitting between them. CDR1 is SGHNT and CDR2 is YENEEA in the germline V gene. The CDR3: CASSGGTANTGELFF. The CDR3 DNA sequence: TGTGCCAGCAGCGGCGGGACGGCGAACACCGGGGAGCTGTTTTTT.

CDR3 sequence reads: CASSLKAAGPNYGYTF. As DNA, the CDR3 is TGTGCCAGCAGCCTGAAAGCGGCAGGCCCTAACTATGGCTACACCTTC. The chain has TRBV7-9 and TRBJ1-2; D gene unclear. The V and J ends lost 5 bases and 0 bases respectively, with 16 bases between them. The CDR3 contains 16 residues. CDR1 is SEHNR, CDR2 FQNEAQ, per germline (reference sequence). Complete variable domain (other parts from reference TRBV7-9 and TRBJ1-2): DTGVSQNPRHKITKRGQNVTFRCDPISEHNRLYWYRQTLGQGPEFLTYFQNEAQLEKSRLLSDRFSAERPKGSFSTLEIQRTEQGDSAMYLCASSLKAAGPNYGYTFGSGTRLTVV.

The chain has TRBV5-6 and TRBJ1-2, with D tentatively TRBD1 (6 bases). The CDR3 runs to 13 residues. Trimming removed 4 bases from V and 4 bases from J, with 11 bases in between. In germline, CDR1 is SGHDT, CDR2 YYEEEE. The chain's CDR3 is CASSTDRIYGYTF. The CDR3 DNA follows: TGTGCCAGCAGCACCGACAGGATCTATGGCTACACCTTC.

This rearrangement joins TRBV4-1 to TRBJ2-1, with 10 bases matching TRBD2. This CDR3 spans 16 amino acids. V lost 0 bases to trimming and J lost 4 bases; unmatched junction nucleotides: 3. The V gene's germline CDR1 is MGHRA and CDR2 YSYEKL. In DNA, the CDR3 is TGCGCCAGCAGCCAAGAATCTAGCGGGGGATACAATGAGCAGTTCTTC. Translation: CASSQESSGGYNEQFF.

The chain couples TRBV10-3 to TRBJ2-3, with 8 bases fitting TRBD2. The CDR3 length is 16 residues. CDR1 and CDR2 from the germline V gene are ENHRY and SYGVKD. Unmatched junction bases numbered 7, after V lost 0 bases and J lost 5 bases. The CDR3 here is CAISESSGGALDTQYF. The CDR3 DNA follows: TGTGCCATCAGTGAGTCGTCGGGAGGGGCCTTAGATACGCAGTATTTT.

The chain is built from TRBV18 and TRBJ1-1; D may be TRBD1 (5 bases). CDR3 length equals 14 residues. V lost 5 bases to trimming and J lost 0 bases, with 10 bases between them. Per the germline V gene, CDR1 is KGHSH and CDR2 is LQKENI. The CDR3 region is CASSVDSMNTEAFF. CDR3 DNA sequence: TGTGCCAGCTCAGTAGACAGTATGAACACTGAAGCTTTCTTT.

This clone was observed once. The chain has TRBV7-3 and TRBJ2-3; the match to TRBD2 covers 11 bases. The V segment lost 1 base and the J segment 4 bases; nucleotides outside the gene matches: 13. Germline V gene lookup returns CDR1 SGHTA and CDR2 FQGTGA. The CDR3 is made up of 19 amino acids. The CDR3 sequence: CASSLMGASGGRKADTQYF. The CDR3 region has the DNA TGTGCCAGCAGCTTAATGGGCGCTAGCGGGGGGCGGAAGGCAGATACGCAGTATTTT.

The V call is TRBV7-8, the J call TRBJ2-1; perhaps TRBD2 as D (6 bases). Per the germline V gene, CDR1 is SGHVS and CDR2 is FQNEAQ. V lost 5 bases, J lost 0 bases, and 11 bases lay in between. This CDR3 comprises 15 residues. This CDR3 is CASSKWGDSYNEQFF. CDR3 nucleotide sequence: TGTGCCAGCAGCAAGTGGGGGGACTCCTACAATGAGCAGTTCTTC.

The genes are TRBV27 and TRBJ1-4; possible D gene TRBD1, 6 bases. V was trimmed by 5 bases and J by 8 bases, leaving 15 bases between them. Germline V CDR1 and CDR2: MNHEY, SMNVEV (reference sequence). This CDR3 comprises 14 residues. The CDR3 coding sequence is TGTGCCAGCAGTGGGGCCGGGACACGCGAAAAACTGTTTTTT. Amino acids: CASSGAGTREKLFF.

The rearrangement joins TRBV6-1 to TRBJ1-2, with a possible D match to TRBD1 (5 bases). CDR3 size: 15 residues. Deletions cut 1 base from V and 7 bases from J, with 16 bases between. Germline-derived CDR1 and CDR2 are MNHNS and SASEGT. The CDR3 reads CASSEGQIGIGGYTF. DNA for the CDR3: TGTGCCAGCAGTGAAGGACAGATTGGGATAGGTGGCTACACCTTC.

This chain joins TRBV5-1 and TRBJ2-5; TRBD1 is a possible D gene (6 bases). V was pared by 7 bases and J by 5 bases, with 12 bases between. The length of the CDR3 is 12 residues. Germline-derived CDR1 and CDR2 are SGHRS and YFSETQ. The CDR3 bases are TGCGCCAGCTCGACAGGTGCCGAGACCCAGTACTTC. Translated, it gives CASSTGAETQYF.

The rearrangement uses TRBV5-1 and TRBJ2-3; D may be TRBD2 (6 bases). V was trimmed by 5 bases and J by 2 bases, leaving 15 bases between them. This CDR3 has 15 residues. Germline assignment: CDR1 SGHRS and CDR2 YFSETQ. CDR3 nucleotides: TGCGCCAGCAGGTTACGGGGGACTTCCACAGATACGCAGTATTTT. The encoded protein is CASRLRGTSTDTQYF.

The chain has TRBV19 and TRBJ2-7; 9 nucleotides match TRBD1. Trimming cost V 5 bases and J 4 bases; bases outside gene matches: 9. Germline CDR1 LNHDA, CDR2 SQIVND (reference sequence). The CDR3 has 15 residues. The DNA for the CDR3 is TGTGCCAGTAGTCCCAACAGGGGGCGCAGGTACGAGCAGTACTTC. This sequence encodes CASSPNRGRRYEQYF.

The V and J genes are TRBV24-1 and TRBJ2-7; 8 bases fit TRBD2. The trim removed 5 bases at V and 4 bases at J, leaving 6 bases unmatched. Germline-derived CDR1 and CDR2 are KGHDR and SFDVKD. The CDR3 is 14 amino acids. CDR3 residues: CATSASGGPYEQYF. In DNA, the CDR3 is TGTGCCACCAGTGCCAGCGGGGGACCATACGAGCAGTACTTC.

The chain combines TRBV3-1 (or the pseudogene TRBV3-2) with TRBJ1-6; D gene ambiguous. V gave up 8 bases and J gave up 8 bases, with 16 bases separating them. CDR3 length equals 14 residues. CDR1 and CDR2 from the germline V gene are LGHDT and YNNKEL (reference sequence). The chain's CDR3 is CASEDSRLYSPLHF. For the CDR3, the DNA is TGTGCCAGCGAGGACTCACGGCTGTATTCACCCCTCCACTTT.

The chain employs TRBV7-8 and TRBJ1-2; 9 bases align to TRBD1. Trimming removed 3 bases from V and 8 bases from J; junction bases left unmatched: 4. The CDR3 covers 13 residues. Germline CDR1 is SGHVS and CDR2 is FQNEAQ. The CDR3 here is CASSFSGQGGYTF. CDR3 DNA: TGTGCCAGCAGCTTCTCGGGACAGGGAGGCTACACCTTC.

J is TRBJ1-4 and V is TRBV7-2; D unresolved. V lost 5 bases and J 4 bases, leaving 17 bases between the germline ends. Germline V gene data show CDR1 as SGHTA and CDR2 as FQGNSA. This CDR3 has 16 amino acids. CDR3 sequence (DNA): TGTGCCAGCAGCAAATACCCCCCGGGGAATAATGAAAAACTGTTTTTT. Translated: CASSKYPPGNNEKLFF.

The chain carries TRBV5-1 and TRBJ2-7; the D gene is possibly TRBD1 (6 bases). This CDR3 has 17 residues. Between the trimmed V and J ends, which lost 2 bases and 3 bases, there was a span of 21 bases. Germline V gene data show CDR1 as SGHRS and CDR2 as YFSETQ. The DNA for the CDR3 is TGCGCCAGCAGCTTTACTTCCGACAGGATCTCAATCTACGAGCAGTACTTC. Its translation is CASSFTSDRISIYEQYF.

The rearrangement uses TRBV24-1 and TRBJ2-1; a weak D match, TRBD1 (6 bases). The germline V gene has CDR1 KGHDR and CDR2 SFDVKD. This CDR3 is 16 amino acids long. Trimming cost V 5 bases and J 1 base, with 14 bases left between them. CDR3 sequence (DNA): TGTGCCACCAGTGGGCGGACAGTAGATTCCTACAATGAGCAGTTCTTC. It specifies CATSGRTVDSYNEQFF.

The CDR3 DNA follows: TGTGCCAGTAGCGAGGGACAGCTTATGAACACTGAAGCTTTCTTT. It specifies CASSEGQLMNTEAFF. This chain links TRBV19 with TRBJ1-1; 7 bases are a match to TRBD1. After removal of 6 bases from V and 0 bases from J, the junction contained 7 bases not matched to a gene. Germline values: CDR1 LNHDA, CDR2 SQIVND (reference sequence). This CDR3 region has 15 residues.

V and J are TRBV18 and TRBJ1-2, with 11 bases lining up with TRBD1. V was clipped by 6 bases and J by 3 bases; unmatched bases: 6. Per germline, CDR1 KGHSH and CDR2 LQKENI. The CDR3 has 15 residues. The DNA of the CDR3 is TGTGCCAGCTCGCCCGGGACAGGGGGTTACTATGGCTACACCTTC. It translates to CASSPGTGGYYGYTF.

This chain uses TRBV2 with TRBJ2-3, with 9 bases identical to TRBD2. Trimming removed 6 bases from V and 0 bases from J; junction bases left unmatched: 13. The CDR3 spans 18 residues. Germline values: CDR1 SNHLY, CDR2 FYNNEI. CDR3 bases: TGTGCCAGCAGACGCCCTCGGGGGACTAGCTCAAGCACAGATACGCAGTATTTT. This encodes CASRRPRGTSSSTDTQYF.

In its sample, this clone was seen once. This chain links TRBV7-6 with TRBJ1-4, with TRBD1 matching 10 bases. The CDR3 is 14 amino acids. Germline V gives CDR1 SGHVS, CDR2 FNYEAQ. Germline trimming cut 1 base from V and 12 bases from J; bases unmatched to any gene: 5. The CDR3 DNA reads TGTGCCAGCAGCTTAGGGGGCGGGACAGGGGAACTGTTTTTT. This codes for CASSLGGGTGELFF. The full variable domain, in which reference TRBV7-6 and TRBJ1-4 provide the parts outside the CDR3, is GAGVSQSPRYKVTKRGQDVALRCDPISGHVSLYWYRQALGQGPEFLTYFNYEAQQDKSGLPNDRFSAERPEGSISTLTIQRTEQRDSAMYRCASSLGGGTGELFFGSGTQLSVL.

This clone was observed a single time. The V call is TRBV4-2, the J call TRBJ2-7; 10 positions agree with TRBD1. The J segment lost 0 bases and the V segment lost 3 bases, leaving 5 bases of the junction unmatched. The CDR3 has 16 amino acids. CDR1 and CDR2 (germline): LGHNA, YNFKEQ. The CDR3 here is CASSQPGQGSSYEQYF. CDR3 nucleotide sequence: TGTGCCAGCAGCCAGCCGGGACAGGGGAGCTCCTACGAGCAGTACTTC.

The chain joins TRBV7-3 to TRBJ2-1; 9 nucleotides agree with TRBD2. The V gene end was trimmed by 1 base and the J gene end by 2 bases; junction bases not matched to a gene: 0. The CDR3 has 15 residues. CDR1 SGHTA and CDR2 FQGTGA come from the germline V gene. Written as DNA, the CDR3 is TGTGCCAGCAGCTTAAGCGGGGGGGCCTACAATGAGCAGTTCTTC. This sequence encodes CASSLSGGAYNEQFF.